This TCR beta chain was observed in a study of CD8 T cells in ankylosing spondylitis. Whole-study findings and limits: It was reported that disease-linked clones were significantly enriched in matched ankylosing spondylitis synovial fluid. As for the disease-linked clones, they showed a CD8+ phenotype and occurred at relatively low frequencies in peripheral blood.

As the method for making TCR beta libraries, quantitative 5'-RACE with molecular barcodes was used. TCRdb independently ran MiXCR on the 5' RACE reads; one entry per CDR3 protein. The data contain about 130,000 distinct CDR3 sequences, about 6.7% of them singletons. The sample holds many counts of this clonotype. Its specificity is unknown. Sequencing was carried out using blood, either unsorted or a sorted T cell fraction (not recorded which). The clonotype was recovered from a female donor with ankylosing spondylitis or in good health (not recorded which).

The CDR3 spells CASSIRGILEGEQYF. The DNA for the CDR3 is TGTGCCAGCAGTATTAGGGGGATACTGGAGGGGGAGCAGTACTTC. The rearrangement uses TRBV12-3 or TRBV12-4 and TRBJ2-7, with D perhaps assigned TRBD1 or TRBD2 (6 bases each). The ends were cut back, 5 bases at V and 7 bases at J, with 21 bases in the middle. The CDR3 has 15 residues.